This TCR beta chain was identified during a study of blood T cell repertoires in COVID-19 (dated by TCRdb to 2018 to 2021). In terms of the full investigation: Samples from collaborators originated in the United States, Italy and Spain and spanned both the acute and convalescent phases of COVID-19. Nearly every sample came with metadata listing a de-identified subject ID, COVID-19 status, age in years and sex. The material from the prospective study consisted of cDNA or gDNA derived from T cells, B-cell-depleted T cells, or PBMCs. The samples were drawn from the first 160 participants of the ongoing ImmuneRACE study and from 950 to 1,500 subjects provided by 6 global collaborators. Deeply sampled blood TCRbeta repertoires from subjects exposed to, actively infected with, or recovered from COVID-19 were included in the dataset. The repertoires were released in a freely available public database intended as a resource for research on the immune response to SARS-CoV-2. Where available, HLA class I and class II types were taken from metadata supplied by the sample provider and were not determined by assay-based typing.

Worth noting for this clone: No antigen is known for it. No much larger clone is present one base from it, and per-base qualities are unavailable.

Points the paper makes about the study in general: The amount of clinical and demographic metadata varied by source and participant and was provided uncurated.

TCRbeta CDR3 regions were amplified from genomic DNA by means of the immunoSEQ Assay, a bias-controlled multiplex PCR. On the authors' methods: Nucleated cell counts per sample were estimated from amplification of reference gene primers within the assay. Sequence reads were collapsed and filtered to measure the absolute abundance of every unique TCRbeta CDR3 rearrangement. Productive Simpson clonality was computed per sample as the square root of Simpson's diversity index over productive rearrangements. As stored in TCRdb, this immuneACCESS dataset retains in-frame rearrangements with V and J assigned. A fraction of the clones does not appear; measured against another copy, unresolved V genes explain less than half of the discrepancy, and the remainder lacks a known reason. V and J calls plus clone size are reproduced from that table; the DNA served to infer D and trimming. Here the sample has 65,000 to 75,000 clones; approximately 80% occur a single time. The ten largest account for 9.5% to 15% of the sample.

The collaborating institutions used their own protocols to collect whole blood in K2EDTA tubes. For TCRbeta analysis, collaborators shipped samples in one of three forms: frozen whole blood, isolated PBMCs, or DNA extracted from either of those sample types. Material for sequencing was peripheral blood. This sequence originates from a human donor in a cohort sampled during active COVID-19.

The DNA is as follows: TGTGCCAGCAGCCGAGGGTCAACAGGGATAACAGATACGCAGTATTTT. This translates into CASSRGSTGITDTQYF. This sequence uses TRBV5-4 and TRBJ2-3, and perhaps TRBD1 as D gene, on 6 matching bases. For CDR1 and CDR2, the germline V gene (reference sequence) lists SGHNT and YYREEE. V and J are truncated by 4 bases and 3 bases respectively, leaving an intervening sequence of 18 bases. Counted from cysteine to phenylalanine, this CDR3 has 16 amino acids. Just the 48-base CDR3 DNA is kept, in frame starting at base 1.